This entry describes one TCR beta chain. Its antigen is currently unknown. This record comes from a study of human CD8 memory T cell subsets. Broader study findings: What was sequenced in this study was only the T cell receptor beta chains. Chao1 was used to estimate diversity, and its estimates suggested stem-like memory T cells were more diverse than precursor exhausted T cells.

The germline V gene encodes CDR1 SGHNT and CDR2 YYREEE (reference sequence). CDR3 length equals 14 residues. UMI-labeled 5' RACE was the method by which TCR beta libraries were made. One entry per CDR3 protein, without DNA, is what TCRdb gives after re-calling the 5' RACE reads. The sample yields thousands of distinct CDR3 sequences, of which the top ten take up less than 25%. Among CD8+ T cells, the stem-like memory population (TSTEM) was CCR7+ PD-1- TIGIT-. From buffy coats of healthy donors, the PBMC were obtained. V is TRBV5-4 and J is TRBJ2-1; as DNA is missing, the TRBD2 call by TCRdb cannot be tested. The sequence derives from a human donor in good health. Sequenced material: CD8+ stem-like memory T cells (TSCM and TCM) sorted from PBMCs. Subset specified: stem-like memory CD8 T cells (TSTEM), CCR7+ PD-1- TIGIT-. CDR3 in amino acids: CASSLSGSYNEQFF. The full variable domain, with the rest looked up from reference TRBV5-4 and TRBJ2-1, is ETGVTQSPTHLIKTRGQQVTLRCSSQSGHNTVSWYQQALGQGPQFIFQYYREEENGRGNFPPRFSGLQFPNYSSELNVNALELDDSALYLCASSLSGSYNEQFFGPGTRLTVL.